This T cell receptor (beta chain) was sequenced during a study of cytomegalovirus exposure and HLA in healthy donors. Some clones are missing from TCRdb's copy, which holds only in-frame ones; the method was immunoSEQ multiplex PCR. This sample has some 230,000 clones, with about 89% found just once. This CDR3 has 13 amino acids. Germline V gene sequence: CDR1 SGHAT, CDR2 FQDESV (reference sequence). V lost 5 bases and J lost 6, with 10 bases in between. Study-level findings and limits: Using the classifier, cytomegalovirus status was reportedly diagnosed with high specificity and sensitivity. Rarity marked most TCR sequences, yet some public TCRs occurred in many donors. Confirmation was obtained in vitro that a few CMV-associated chains are specific for CMV antigens.

In the case of this clone: Its antigen is as yet unknown.

Input material: PBMCs. V is TRBV11-1 and J is TRBJ2-2, with unresolved D. This receptor was identified in a woman between 18 and 29 years old in good health and CMV-seronegative. This chain's CDR3 is CASSNPESGELFF. In nucleotides, the CDR3 is TGTGCCAGCAGCAACCCGGAGTCCGGGGAGCTGTTTTTT. The full variable domain, completed using reference TRBV11-1 and TRBJ2-2, is EAEVAQSPRYKITEKSQAVAFWCDPISGHATLYWYRQILGQGPELLVQFQDESVVDDSQLPKDRFSAERLKGVDSTLKIQPAELGDSAMYLCASSNPESGELFFGEGSRLTVL.